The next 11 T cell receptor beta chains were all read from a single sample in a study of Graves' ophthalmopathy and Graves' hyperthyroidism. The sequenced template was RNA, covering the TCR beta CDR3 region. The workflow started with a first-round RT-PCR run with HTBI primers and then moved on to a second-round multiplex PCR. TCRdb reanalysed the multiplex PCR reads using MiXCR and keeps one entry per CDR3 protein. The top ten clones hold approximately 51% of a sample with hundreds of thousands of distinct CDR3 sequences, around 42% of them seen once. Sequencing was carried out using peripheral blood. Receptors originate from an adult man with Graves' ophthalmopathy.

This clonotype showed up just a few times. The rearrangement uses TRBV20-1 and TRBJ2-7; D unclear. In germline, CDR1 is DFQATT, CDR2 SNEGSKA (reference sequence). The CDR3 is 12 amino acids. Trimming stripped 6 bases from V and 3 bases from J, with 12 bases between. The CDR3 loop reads CSAPGQIYEQYF. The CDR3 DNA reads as TGCAGTGCCCCTGGGCAGATCTACGAGCAGTACTTC.

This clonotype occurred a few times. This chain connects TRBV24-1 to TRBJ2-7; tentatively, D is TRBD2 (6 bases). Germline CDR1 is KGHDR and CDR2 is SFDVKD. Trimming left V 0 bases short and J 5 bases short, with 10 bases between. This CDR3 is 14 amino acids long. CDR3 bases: TGTGCCACCAGTGATTTGCTGGCGGGGCACGAGCAGTACTTC. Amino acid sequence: CATSDLLAGHEQYF.

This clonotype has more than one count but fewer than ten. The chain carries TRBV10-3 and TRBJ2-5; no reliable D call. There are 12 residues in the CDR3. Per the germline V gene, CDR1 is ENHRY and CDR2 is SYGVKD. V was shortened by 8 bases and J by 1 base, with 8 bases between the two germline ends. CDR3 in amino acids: CAILYPQETQYF. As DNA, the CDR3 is TGTGCCATCCTATACCCCCAAGAGACCCAGTACTTC.

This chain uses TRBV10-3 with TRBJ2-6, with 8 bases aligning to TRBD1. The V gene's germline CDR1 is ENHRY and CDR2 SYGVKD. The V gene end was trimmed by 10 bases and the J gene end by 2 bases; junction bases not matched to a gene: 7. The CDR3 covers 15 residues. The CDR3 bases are TGTGCCAGCCGTACAGGGGGAACTGGGGCCAACGTCCTGACTTTC. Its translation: CASRTGGTGANVLTF.

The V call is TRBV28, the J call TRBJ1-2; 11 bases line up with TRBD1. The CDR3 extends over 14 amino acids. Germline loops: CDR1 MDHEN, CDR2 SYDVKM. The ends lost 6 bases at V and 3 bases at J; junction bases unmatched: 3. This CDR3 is CASRDRGLDYGYTF. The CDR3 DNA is TGTGCCAGCAGGGACAGGGGGCTGGACTATGGCTACACCTTC.

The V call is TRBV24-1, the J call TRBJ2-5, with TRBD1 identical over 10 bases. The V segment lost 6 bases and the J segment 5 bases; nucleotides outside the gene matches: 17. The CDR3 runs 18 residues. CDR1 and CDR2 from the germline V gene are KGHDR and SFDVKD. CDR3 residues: CATSHGLRDRGQIETQYF. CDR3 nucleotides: TGTGCCACCAGTCACGGCCTCCGGGACAGGGGTCAAATTGAGACCCAGTACTTC.

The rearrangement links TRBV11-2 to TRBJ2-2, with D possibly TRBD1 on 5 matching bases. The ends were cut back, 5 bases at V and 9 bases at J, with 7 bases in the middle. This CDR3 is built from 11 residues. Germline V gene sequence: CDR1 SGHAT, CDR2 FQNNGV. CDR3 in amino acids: CASSPDRELFF. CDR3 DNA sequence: TGTGCCAGCAGCCCGGACAGGGAGCTGTTTTTT.

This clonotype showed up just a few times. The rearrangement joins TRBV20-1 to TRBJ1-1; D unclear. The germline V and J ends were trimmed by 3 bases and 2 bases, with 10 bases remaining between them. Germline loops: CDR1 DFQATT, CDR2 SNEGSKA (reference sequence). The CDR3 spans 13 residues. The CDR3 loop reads CSASWAVNTEAFF. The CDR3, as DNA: TGCAGTGCTAGTTGGGCAGTCAACACTGAAGCTTTCTTT.

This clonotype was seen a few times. The CDR3 is CASSAGPRGGTTEAFF. As DNA, the CDR3 is TGTGCCAGCAGTGCGGGACCGAGGGGTGGGACCACTGAAGCTTTCTTT. This rearrangement joins TRBV6-1 to TRBJ1-1, with D possibly TRBD1 on 5 matching bases. CDR1 is MNHNS and CDR2 is SASEGT in the germline V gene. The CDR3 is 16 amino acids. Trimming pared 4 bases from V and 4 bases from J, leaving 19 bases between.

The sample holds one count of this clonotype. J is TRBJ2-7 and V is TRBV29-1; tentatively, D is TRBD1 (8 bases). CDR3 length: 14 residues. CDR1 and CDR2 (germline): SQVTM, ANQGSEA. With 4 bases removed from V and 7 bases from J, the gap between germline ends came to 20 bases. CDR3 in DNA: TGCAGCGTTGCAGGGGGCGGGGGCCCAGGGGAGCAGTACTTC. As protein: CSVAGGGGPGEQYF.

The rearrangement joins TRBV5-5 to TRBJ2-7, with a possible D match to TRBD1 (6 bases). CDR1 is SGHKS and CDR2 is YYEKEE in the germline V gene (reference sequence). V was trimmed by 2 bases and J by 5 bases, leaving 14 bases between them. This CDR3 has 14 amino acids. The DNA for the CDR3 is TGTGCCAGCAGCTTACAGGGAAGGGCGGACGAGCAGTACTTC. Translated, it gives CASSLQGRADEQYF.